This entry concerns a single T cell receptor (beta chain). The data belong to a study of blood T cell repertoires in COVID-19. Background on the study: Spain, Italy and the United States supplied samples that represented acute and convalescent COVID-19. Sample material is recorded as cDNA or gDNA derived from T cells, B-cell-depleted T cells, or PBMCs.

The CDR3 length is 16 residues. CDR1 and CDR2 (germline): SGHVS, FQNEAQ. J was trimmed by 7 bases and V by 1 base; bases with no gene match: 9. In the original analysis: Estimation of nucleated cell counts was performed using reference gene primer amplification. TCRdb's copy holds only in-frame clones and misses some; the assay was immunoSEQ multiplex PCR. The DNA gave D and trimming, while V, J and clone size come from that table. The repertoire holds about 140,000 clones, around 76% seen once, with around 13% in the top ten. The V and J genes are TRBV7-8 and TRBJ2-2; 7 nucleotides line up with TRBD1. The sequence was collected from an elderly man with acute or convalescent COVID-19. The sequenced sample was peripheral blood. CDR3 sequence: CASSLVSRQGDGELFF. The DNA of the CDR3 is TGTGCCAGCAGCTTAGTCTCTCGACAGGGAGACGGGGAGCTGTTTTTT.